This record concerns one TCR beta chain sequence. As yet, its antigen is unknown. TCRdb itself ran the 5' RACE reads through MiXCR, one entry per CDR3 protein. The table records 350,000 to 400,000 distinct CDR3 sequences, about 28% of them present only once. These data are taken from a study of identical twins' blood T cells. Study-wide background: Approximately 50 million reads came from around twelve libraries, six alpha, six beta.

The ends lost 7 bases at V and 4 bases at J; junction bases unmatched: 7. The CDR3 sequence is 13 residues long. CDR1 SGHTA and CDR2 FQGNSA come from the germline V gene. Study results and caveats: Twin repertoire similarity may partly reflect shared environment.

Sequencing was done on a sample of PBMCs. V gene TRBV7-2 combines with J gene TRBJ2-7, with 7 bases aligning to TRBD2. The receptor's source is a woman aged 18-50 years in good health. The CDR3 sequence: CASKKSGAYEQYF. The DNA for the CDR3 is TGTGCCAGCAAGAAAAGCGGGGCATACGAGCAGTACTTC.